Many counts were recorded for the clone carrying this TCR beta chain. Trimming cost V 9 bases and J 3 bases; bases outside gene matches: 11. Per the germline V gene, CDR1 is SGHRS and CDR2 is YFSETQ. The CDR3 has 15 amino acids. Here immunoSEQ multiplex PCR was the method, and the copy in TCRdb shows in-frame clones only, minus some. The sample holds around 160,000 clones, about 84% seen once. This entry is derived from a study of blood T cell repertoires in COVID-19. Study in general: Sites in the United States, Italy and Spain provided acute and convalescent COVID-19 samples.

The origin of this receptor is a man aged 60-69 years with active or convalescent COVID-19. This sequence joins TRBV5-1 and TRBJ2-2; 7 nucleotides match TRBD1. The sequencing sample was made of peripheral blood. CDR3 loop: CATKETGVHTGELFF. The CDR3 DNA sequence: TGCGCCACCAAAGAAACAGGGGTTCACACCGGGGAGCTGTTTTTT. The full variable domain, in which reference TRBV5-1 and TRBJ2-2 provide the parts outside the CDR3, is KAGVTQTPRYLIKTRGQQVTLSCSPISGHRSVSWYQQTPGQGLQFLFEYFSETQRNKGNFPGRFSGRQFSNSRSEMNVSTLELGDSALYLCATKETGVHTGELFFGEGSRLTVL.